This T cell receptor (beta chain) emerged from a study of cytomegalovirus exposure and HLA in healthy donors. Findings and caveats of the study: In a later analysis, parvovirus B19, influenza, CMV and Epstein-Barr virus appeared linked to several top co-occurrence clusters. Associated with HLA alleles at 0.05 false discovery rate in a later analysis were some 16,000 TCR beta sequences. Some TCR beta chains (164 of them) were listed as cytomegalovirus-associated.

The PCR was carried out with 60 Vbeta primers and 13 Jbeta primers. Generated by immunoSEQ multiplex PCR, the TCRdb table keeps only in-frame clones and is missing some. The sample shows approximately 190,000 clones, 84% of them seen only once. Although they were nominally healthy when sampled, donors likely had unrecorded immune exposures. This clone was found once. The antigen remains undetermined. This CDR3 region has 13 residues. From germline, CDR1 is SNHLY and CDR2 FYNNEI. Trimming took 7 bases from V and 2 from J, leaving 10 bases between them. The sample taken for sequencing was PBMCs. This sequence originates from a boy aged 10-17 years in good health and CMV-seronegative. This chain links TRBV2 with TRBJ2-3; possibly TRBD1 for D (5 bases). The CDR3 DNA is TGTGCCAGCATCAAGGACAACACAGATACGCAGTATTTT. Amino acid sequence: CASIKDNTDTQYF. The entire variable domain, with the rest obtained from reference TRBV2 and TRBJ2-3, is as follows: EPEVTQTPSHQVTQMGQEVILRCVPISNHLYFYWYRQILGQKVEFLVSFYNNEISEKSEIFDDQFSVERPDGSNFTLKIRSTKLEDSAMYFCASIKDNTDTQYFGPGTRLTVL.